Reported below is one T cell receptor beta chain. This sample stems from a study of T-cell memory formation after mild COVID-19. Study-level background: TCR clusters were mostly confined to one donor each.

5'RACE primed at constant segments yielded TCR alpha and TCR beta cDNA libraries bearing sample barcodes and UMIs. Each CDR3 protein gets one entry after TCRdb re-called the 5' RACE reads with MiXCR. Of 450,000 to 650,000 distinct CDR3 sequences listed, around 20% are singletons. This CDR3 is 15 amino acids long. The V end was cut by 1 base, the J end by 5 bases, with 14 bases between. The source of this sequence is an adult woman who had mild COVID-19 (a few samples of this study predate the infection). Cell type and time point are not known. Sequences were obtained from PBMCs or a T cell subset sorted from them (not recorded which). V gene TRBV12-3 or TRBV12-4 combines with J gene TRBJ2-5, with D uncertain. Written as DNA, the CDR3 is TGTGCCAGCAGTTTAGGACCCATCGGGTGGGAGACCCAGTACTTC. As protein: CASSLGPIGWETQYF.